The next 14 T cell receptor beta chains were all read from a single sample in a study of OX40 agonist ivuxolimab in advanced cancers. TCRdb's table, derived via immunoSEQ multiplex PCR, lists solely in-frame clones and lacks some. The sample yields 50,000 to 80,000 clones, 75% to 95% seen once. Sequencing used CD4+ or CD8+ T cells sorted from blood, obtained in a trial of the OX40 agonist ivuxolimab. All receptors derive from an adult with an advanced solid tumor such as melanoma, head and neck, liver or kidney cancer.

This clone showed up just once. The V call is TRBV14, the J call TRBJ1-4, with TRBD1 matching over 9 bases. Germline trimming cut 4 bases from V and 10 bases from J; bases unmatched to any gene: 4. This CDR3 is 13 amino acids long. Germline assignment: CDR1 SGHDN and CDR2 FVKESK. Here the CDR3 DNA reads TGTGCCAGCAGCCTTATGACAGGGGGAAAACTGTTTTTT. Translated: CASSLMTGGKLFF. Using reference TRBV14 and TRBJ1-4 for the parts outside the CDR3, the full variable domain is EAGVTQFPSHSVIEKGQTVTLRCDPISGHDNLYWYRRVMGKEIKFLLHFVKESKQDESGMPNNRFLAERTGGTYSTLKVQPAELEDSGVYFCASSLMTGGKLFFGSGTQLSVL.

The chain carries TRBV6-5 and TRBJ2-7, with 7 bases aligning to TRBD2. The CDR3 spans 14 residues. Germline V CDR1 and CDR2: MNHEY, SVGAGI. The J segment lost 0 bases and the V segment lost 2 bases, leaving 1 base of the junction unmatched. The CDR3 DNA sequence: TGTGCCAGCAGTTACGGGAGGGCCTCCTACGAGCAGTACTTC. It is translated as CASSYGRASYEQYF.

V gene TRBV28 combines with J gene TRBJ2-5; D gene uncertain. Matching the DNA end better, TRBJ2-7 makes the J call doubtful. CDR3 length: 13 amino acids. Germline CDR1 and CDR2: MDHEN and SYDVKM. The CDR3 region has the DNA TGTGCCAGCAGGGGCTCGCCCCCCTACGAGCAGTACTTC. This encodes CASRGSPPYEQYF.

The CDR3 sequence is CASSEKTSGIYEQYF. The CDR3 coding sequence is TGTGCCAGCAGTGAAAAGACTAGCGGGATCTACGAGCAGTACTTC. The V gene is TRBV25-1, the J gene TRBJ2-7; 11 nucleotides line up with TRBD2. The CDR3 runs 15 residues. V shed 2 bases, J shed 3 bases, and the junction held 3 bases outside the gene matches. The V gene's germline CDR1 is MGHDK and CDR2 SYGVNS.

This clone was detected only once. V and J are TRBV19 and TRBJ1-2; 8 nucleotides agree with TRBD1. This CDR3 comprises 14 residues. Germline lookup yields CDR1 LNHDA and CDR2 SQIVND (reference sequence). Trimming took 3 bases from V and 8 from J; bases not matched to a gene: 8. DNA for the CDR3: TGTGCCAGTAGTATTGGGACAGGTCCGCGGGGCTACACCTTC. This translates into CASSIGTGPRGYTF.

The table lists this clone with a count of one. The chain joins TRBV19 to TRBJ2-7; 10 positions match TRBD1. This CDR3 spans 15 amino acids. Germline V CDR1 and CDR2: LNHDA, SQIVND (reference sequence). V shed 2 bases, J shed 2 bases, and the junction held 3 bases outside the gene matches. The CDR3 nucleotides read TGTGCCAGTAGTATACGAGGGACAGGGGCCTACGAGCAGTACTTC. Protein sequence: CASSIRGTGAYEQYF.

This clone appeared a few times. The gene calls are TRBV25-1 and TRBJ2-7; the D call may be TRBD1 or TRBD2 (5 bases each). CDR1 and CDR2 (germline): MGHDK, SYGVNS. The CDR3 spans 12 residues. V dropped 8 bases and J dropped 7 bases, with 15 bases sitting between them. CDR3 sequence (DNA): TGTGCCAGCTCGCAATGGGGGTCGGAGCAGTACTTC. It is translated as CASSQWGSEQYF.

V gene TRBV19 combines with J gene TRBJ2-7; 14 bases agree with TRBD2. The CDR3 has 16 amino acids. Germline assignment: CDR1 LNHDA and CDR2 SQIVND (reference sequence). V was clipped by 5 bases and J by 5 bases; unmatched bases: 8. CDR3 loop: CASSVLGTSGSNEQYF. The CDR3 region has the DNA TGTGCCAGTAGTGTTCTCGGGACTAGCGGGAGTAACGAGCAGTACTTC.

The gene calls are TRBV28 and TRBJ2-7, with TRBD2 matching over 11 bases. Germline-derived CDR1 and CDR2 are MDHEN and SYDVKM. This CDR3 contains 13 residues. V lost 5 bases, J lost 7 bases, and 4 bases stayed unmatched. CDR3 in amino acids: CASSRSGREEQYF. The CDR3, as DNA: TGTGCCAGCAGTCGTAGCGGGAGGGAAGAGCAGTACTTC. The complete variable domain, with remaining parts taken from reference TRBV28 and TRBJ2-7, reads DVKVTQSSRYLVKRTGEKVFLECVQDMDHENMFWYRQDPGLGLRLIYFSYDVKMKEKGDIPEGYSVSREKKERFSLILESASTNQTSMYLCASSRSGREEQYFGPGTRLTVT.

The chain is built from TRBV6-4 and TRBJ1-2, with D possibly TRBD1 on 5 matching bases. In germline, CDR1 is MRHNA, CDR2 SNTAGT. CDR3 length equals 12 residues. V dropped 2 bases and J dropped 4 bases, with 5 bases sitting between them. CDR3 nucleotides: TGTGCCAGCAGTGACAGGGGCTATGGCTACACCTTC. Translation gives CASSDRGYGYTF.

The chain combines TRBV30 with TRBJ1-2, with D maybe TRBD1 (5 bases). The V end lost 1 base, the J end lost 4 bases, and 10 bases lay between the germline ends. CDR1 is GTSNPN, CDR2 SVGIG, per germline (reference sequence). The CDR3 contains 13 residues. The CDR3 DNA sequence: TGTGCCTGGAGTGAAGGGACGGCCTATGGCTACACCTTC. Protein product: CAWSEGTAYGYTF.

The J gene is TRBJ2-1, the V gene TRBV2; D gene uncertain. The V gene's germline CDR1 is SNHLY and CDR2 FYNNEI. V was clipped by 0 bases and J by 6 bases, with 12 bases between them. This CDR3 comprises 15 residues. CDR3 amino acids: CASSEALDGPNEQFF. The CDR3 DNA reads as TGTGCCAGCAGTGAAGCGCTGGACGGACCCAATGAGCAGTTCTTC.

This chain connects TRBV18 to TRBJ1-1, with D tentatively TRBD1 (6 bases). V was trimmed by 6 bases and J by 3 bases, leaving 17 bases between them. The CDR3 length is 15 residues. From germline, CDR1 is KGHSH and CDR2 LQKENI. The CDR3 sequence: CASSRTGGGHTEAFF. CDR3 sequence (DNA): TGTGCCAGCTCCCGTACGGGGGGCGGTCACACTGAAGCTTTCTTT.

V and J are TRBV11-2 and TRBJ2-5; possible D gene TRBD1, 5 bases. Germline V gene data show CDR1 as SGHAT and CDR2 as FQNNGV. V gave up 3 bases and J gave up 2 bases, with 7 bases separating them. This CDR3 region has 13 residues. The CDR3 bases are TGTGCCAGCAGCTTGCCAGGGCAAGAGACCCAGTACTTC. Its translation: CASSLPGQETQYF.